The rows below give T cell receptor beta chains drawn from one sample of a study of cytomegalovirus exposure and HLA in healthy donors. TCRdb's copy holds only in-frame clones and misses some; the assay was immunoSEQ multiplex PCR. The sample table sets out around 100,000 clones. The sample comprised PBMCs. The receptors here all came from a man aged 50 to 60 in good health and CMV-seronegative. The CDR3 runs from the conserved cysteine through the conserved F or W.

V gene	J gene	CDR3 protein
TRBV7-2	TRBJ1-6	CASSSSMVANSPLHF
TRBV7-6	TRBJ2-7	CASSLAYSYEQYF
TRBV10-2	TRBJ2-7	CASRDRSTEQYF
TRBV11-2	TRBJ2-7	CASSPGPTYEQYF
TRBV6-5	TRBJ1-3	CASSYSGQAAGNTIYF
TRBV11-2	TRBJ1-1	CASSFHSSEAFF
TRBV9	TRBJ2-4	CASSVEAFGNIQYF
TRBV7-6	TRBJ2-1	CASSLIRTEYNEQFF
TRBV7-2	TRBJ2-7	CASSRGQHSYEQYF
TRBV7-8	TRBJ2-7	CASLGPGGEQYF
TRBV11-2	TRBJ1-4	CASSLDPGTGTKLFF
TRBV5-1	TRBJ2-7	CASSLASREGGYEQYF
TRBV7-2	TRBJ1-3	CASSLGRGYSGNTIYF
TRBV10-1	TRBJ2-4	CASSEQPKNIQYF
TRBV10-3	TRBJ2-1	CASSPSGGYNEQFF
TRBV4-3	TRBJ2-1	CASSPSVSGGAAREQFF
TRBV2	TRBJ1-1	CASSRTLGTEAFF
TRBV2	TRBJ2-5	CASSMDRGGETQYF
TRBV7-2	TRBJ2-7	CASSLVSLAGPYEQYF
TRBV4-3	TRBJ1-2	CASSQDARGQNYGYTF
TRBV6-5	TRBJ1-2	CASSYSRTASRGYTF
TRBV27	TRBJ1-1	CASSSGQGRTEAFF
TRBV6-6	TRBJ2-1	CASSGGLAGGTEQFF
TRBV25-1	TRBJ1-3	CASRGQGSGNTIYF
TRBV15	TRBJ1-4	CATSRTQGLGDEKLFF
TRBV5-6	NA	CASRSDRPYEQYF
TRBV19	TRBJ1-5	CASKPRQGFQPQHF
TRBV19	TRBJ1-3	CASSVTGDGNTIYF
TRBV7-9	TRBJ2-5	CASIDWGGAQETQYF
TRBV10-3	TRBJ1-1	CASSVAGEAFF
TRBV5-4	TRBJ2-7	CASSAATGLPYEQYF
TRBV30	TRBJ2-1	CAWSPLGSGRAMEQFF
TRBV4-1	TRBJ1-1	CASSQRVLNTEAFF
TRBV30	TRBJ1-4	CAWSVTGSGEKLFF
TRBV14	TRBJ2-2	CASSQDIGRGPNTGELFF
TRBV29-1	TRBJ1-1	CSVMTGVNTEAFF
TRBV7-9	TRBJ2-1	CASNRLAGGYNEQFF
TRBV27	TRBJ2-7	CASSLRGLAGAYEQYF
TRBV5-8	TRBJ2-2	CASSLSGSGTGELFF
TRBV11-3	TRBJ2-3	CAIHPGGGTDTQYF
TRBV6-5	TRBJ1-1	CASSVNTEAFF
TRBV5-6	TRBJ2-7	CASTGRTGRSSYEQYF
TRBV5-1	TRBJ2-3	CASSATSGGTQYF
TRBV6-6	TRBJ1-2	CASSYSRGQGESTF
TRBV7-9	TRBJ2-5	CASSFSETQYF
TRBV19	TRBJ2-5	CASSILSSRETQYF
TRBV27	TRBJ1-5	CASSFSGVNQPQHF
TRBV10-3	TRBJ2-1	CAISEASGINNEQFF
TRBV7-6	TRBJ2-7	CASSLDSSTEQYF